The sequence of this TCR beta chain was determined in a study of vaccination effects on CD4 cells after COVID-19. The data were produced by immunoSEQ multiplex PCR, yet TCRdb's version contains in-frame clones alone and is incomplete. Seen here are 27,000 or so clones, approximately 70% observed once, and the top ten hold about 20%. Trimming removed 4 bases at V and 4 bases at J, with 16 bases between. The CDR3 consists of 15 residues. Germline values: CDR1 LNHDA, CDR2 SQIVND (reference sequence). Sequencing followed a ViraFEST assay step that expanded antigen-specific CD4+ T cells with viral peptide pools. The culture ran for approximately nine days before CD4+ T cells were isolated. According to the study, vaccine recipients showed no prior SARS-CoV-2 infection and negative nucleocapsid antibodies. Half of the medium was exchanged for IL-2 medium on both days 3 and 7. As concerns this clone: Its antigen is not known.

The chain links TRBV19 to TRBJ1-2; weak D call: TRBD1 (6 bases). The receptor's source is a human donor who received a COVID-19 vaccine. The material sequenced was CD4+ T cells from PBMCs cultured with HCoV-NL63 spike peptides, taken before COVID-19 vaccination. The CDR3 DNA is TGTGCCAGTAGTACTACCCGGGACACTCTCTATGGCTACACCTTC. It is translated as CASSTTRDTLYGYTF.